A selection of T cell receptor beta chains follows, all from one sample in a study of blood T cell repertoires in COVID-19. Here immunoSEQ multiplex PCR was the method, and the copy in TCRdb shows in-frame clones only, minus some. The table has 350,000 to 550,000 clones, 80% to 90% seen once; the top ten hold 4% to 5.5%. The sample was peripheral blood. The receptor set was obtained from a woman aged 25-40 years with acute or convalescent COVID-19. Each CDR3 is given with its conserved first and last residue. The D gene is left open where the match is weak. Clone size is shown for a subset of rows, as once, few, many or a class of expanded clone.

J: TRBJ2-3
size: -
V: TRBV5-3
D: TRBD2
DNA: TGTGCCAGAAGCCGCCGGACTAGCGGGGATGACACAGATACGCAGTATTTT
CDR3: CARSRRTSGDDTDTQYF

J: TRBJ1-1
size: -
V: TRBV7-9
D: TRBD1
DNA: TGTGCCAGCAGCTTAGCAAGGACAGGGGGCACTGAAGCTTTCTTT
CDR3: CASSLARTGGTEAFF

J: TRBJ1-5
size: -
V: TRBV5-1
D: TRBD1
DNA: TGCGCCAGCAGCCGCGGGACAGGGGATCAGCCCCAGCATTTT
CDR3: CASSRGTGDQPQHF

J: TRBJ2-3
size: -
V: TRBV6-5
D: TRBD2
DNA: TGTGCCAGCAAAAAAGTAGCGGGGGCCACAGATACGCAGTATTTT
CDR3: CASKKVAGATDTQYF

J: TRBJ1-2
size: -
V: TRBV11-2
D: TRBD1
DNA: TGTGCCAGCAGCTCTCGACAGGGCGGGATGGATGGCTACACCTTC
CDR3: CASSSRQGGMDGYTF

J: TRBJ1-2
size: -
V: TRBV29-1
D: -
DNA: TGCAGCGTTGGACAGGTTTTGAACTATGGCTACACCTTC
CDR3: CSVGQVLNYGYTF

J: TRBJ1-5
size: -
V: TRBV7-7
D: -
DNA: TGTGCCAGCAGCTTCGTTCTGAACAGGTTTGGCGGTCAGCCCCAGCATTTT
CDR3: CASSFVLNRFGGQPQHF

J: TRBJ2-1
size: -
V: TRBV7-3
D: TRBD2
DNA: TGTGCCAGCAGCCCCTCCCGGGAGGCAAACAATGAGCAGTTCTTC
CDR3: CASSPSREANNEQFF

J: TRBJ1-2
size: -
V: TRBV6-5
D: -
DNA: TGTGCCAGCAAAAGAGGCTATGGCTACACCTTC
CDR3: CASKRGYGYTF

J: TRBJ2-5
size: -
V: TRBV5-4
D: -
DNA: TGTGCCAGCAGCCCGAGCCCCGAAGAGACCCAGTACTTC
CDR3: CASSPSPEETQYF

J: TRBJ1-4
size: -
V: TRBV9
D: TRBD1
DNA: TGTGCCAGCAGCTTACAGGGGGGGAGTGCAACTAATGAAAAACTGTTTTTT
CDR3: CASSLQGGSATNEKLFF

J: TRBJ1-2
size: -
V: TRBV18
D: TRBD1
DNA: TGTGCCAGCTCACCAATGGGGGGACAGGATAACTATGGCTACACCTTC
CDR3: CASSPMGGQDNYGYTF

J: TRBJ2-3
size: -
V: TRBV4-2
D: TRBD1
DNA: TGTGCCAGCAGCCAAAAGACAGGGGGCGTTTTGGGTACGCAGTATTTT
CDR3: CASSQKTGGVLGTQYF

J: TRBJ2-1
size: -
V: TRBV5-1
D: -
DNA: TGCGCCAGCAGCGTTACAGGTCTTAGTAACAATGAGCAGTTCTTC
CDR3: CASSVTGLSNNEQFF

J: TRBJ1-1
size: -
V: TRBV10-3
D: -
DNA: TGTGCCATCAGTATCGCCCAGGGTTCGGATGAAGCTTTCTTT
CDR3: CAISIAQGSDEAFF

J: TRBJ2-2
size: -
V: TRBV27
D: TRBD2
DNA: TGTGCCAGCAGTTTCGAATTTAGGACTAGTGTCCCCGGGGAGCTGTTTTTT
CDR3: CASSFEFRTSVPGELFF

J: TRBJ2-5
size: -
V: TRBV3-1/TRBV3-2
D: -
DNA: TGTGCCAGCAGCCAAGTAATTCTAGTGCAATCCGCTGGGACCCAGTACTTC
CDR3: CASSQVILVQSAGTQYF

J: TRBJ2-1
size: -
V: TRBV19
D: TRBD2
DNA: TGTGCCAGTAGTGCCAGCGGGGGGGCCGGGAATGAGCAGTTCTTC
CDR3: CASSASGGAGNEQFF

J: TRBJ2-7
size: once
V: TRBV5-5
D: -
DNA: TGTGCCAGCAGCTTGGACAGCGGCTCCTACGAGCAGTACTTC
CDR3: CASSLDSGSYEQYF

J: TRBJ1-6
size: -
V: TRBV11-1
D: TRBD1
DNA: TGTGCCAGCAGCAAACCGGGACAGGTCCTTTCACCCCTCCACTTT
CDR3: CASSKPGQVLSPLHF

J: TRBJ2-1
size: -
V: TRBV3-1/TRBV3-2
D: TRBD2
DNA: TGTGCCAGCAGCCCCCTAGCGGGGGGGCCCTACAATGAGCAGTTCTTC
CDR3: CASSPLAGGPYNEQFF

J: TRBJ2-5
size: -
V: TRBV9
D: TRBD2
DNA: TGTGCCAGCAGCGTGAGCGGGGCCCAAGAGACCCAGTACTTC
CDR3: CASSVSGAQETQYF

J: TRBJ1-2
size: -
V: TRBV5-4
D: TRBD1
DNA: TGTGCCAGCAGCATACGGTCCCGGGACAGGGGAGGGAACTATGGCTACACCTTC
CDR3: CASSIRSRDRGGNYGYTF

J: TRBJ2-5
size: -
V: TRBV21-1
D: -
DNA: TGTGCCAGCAGCAAAGCGCGGCGGGGGCAAGAGACCCAGTACTTC
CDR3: CASSKARRGQETQYF

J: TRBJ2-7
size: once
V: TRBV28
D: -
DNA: TGTGCCAGCAGTTTCGACAGCTACGAGCAGTACTTC
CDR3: CASSFDSYEQYF

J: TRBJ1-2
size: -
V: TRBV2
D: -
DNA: TGTGCCAGCAGTGAAGGGTTTGGGGGGGCCGGTGGCTACACCTTC
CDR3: CASSEGFGGAGGYTF

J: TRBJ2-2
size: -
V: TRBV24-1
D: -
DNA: TGTGCCACACGGGGAGGTCACGGGGAGCTGTTTTTT
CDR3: CATRGGHGELFF

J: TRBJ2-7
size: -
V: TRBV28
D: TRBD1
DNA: TGTGCCAGCCTTGGGGGACAGGGGATCTACGAGCAGTACTTC
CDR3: CASLGGQGIYEQYF

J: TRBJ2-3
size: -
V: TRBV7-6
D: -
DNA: TGTGCCAGCAGCGCACTGGCGGGTCCTGCCGAGGGCACAGATACGCAGTATTTT
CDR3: CASSALAGPAEGTDTQYF

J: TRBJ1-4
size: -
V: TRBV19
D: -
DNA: TGTGCCAGTAGTATAACAGGAAGTTCCAATGAAAAACTGTTTTTT
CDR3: CASSITGSSNEKLFF

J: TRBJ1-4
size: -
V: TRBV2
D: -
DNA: TGTGCCAGCAGTGAAGGGGACACAACTAATGAAAAACTGTTTTTT
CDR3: CASSEGDTTNEKLFF

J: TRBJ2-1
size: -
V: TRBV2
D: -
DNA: TGTGCCAGCAGTGAAGCGCGACCTCCCGGGTGGGAGCAGTTCTTC
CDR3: CASSEARPPGWEQFF

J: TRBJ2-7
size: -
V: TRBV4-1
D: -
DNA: TGCGCCAGCAGCCAAGATCGGAGTAACGAGCAGTACTTC
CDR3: CASSQDRSNEQYF

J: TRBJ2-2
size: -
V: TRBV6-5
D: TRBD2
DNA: TGTGCCAGCAGCCCACGGGGGGGAGCCGGGGAGCTGTTTTTT
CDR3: CASSPRGGAGELFF

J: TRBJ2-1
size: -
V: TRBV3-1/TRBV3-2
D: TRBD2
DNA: TGTGCCAGCAGCCTAAGTGGGCGGGGGGGCCATAATGAGCAGTTCTTC
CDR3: CASSLSGRGGHNEQFF

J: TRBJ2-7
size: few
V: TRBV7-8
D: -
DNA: TGTGCCAGCCAAGGGGGTTACGAGCAGTACTTC
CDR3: CASQGGYEQYF

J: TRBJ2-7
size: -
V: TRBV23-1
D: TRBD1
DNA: TGCGCCAGCAGTCAATCGACCGGGACAGGGTCGGGGGAGCAGTACTTC
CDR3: CASSQSTGTGSGEQYF

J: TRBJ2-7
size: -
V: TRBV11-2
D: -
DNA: TGTGCCAGCAGCCCCTGGACAACCTACGAGCAGTACTTC
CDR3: CASSPWTTYEQYF

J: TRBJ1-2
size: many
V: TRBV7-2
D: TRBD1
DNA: TGTGCCAGCAGCTTAGGGACAGGGGATGGCTACACCTTC
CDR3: CASSLGTGDGYTF

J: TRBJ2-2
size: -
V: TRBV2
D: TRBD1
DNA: TGTGCCAGGGGGGGACAGGGGGCGTACACCGGGGAGCTGTTTTTT
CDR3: CARGGQGAYTGELFF

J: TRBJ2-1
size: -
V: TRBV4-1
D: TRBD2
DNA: TGCGCCAGCAGCCAAGCCCCCGGAGCGGGGGGCTACAATGAGCAGTTCTTC
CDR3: CASSQAPGAGGYNEQFF

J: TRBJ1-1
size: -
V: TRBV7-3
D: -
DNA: TGTGCCAGCAGCTTAACGGGAGAGATGAACACTGAAGCTTTCTTT
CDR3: CASSLTGEMNTEAFF

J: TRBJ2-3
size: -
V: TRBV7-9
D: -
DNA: TGTGCCAGCAGCTTTGGACTCGACACAGATACGCAGTATTTT
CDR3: CASSFGLDTDTQYF

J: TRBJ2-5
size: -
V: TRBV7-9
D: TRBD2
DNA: TGTGCCAGCAGCTCAAGAGCGGGGGGTACCGCCCAAGAGACCCAGTACTTC
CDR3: CASSSRAGGTAQETQYF

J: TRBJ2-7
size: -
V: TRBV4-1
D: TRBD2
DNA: TGCGCCAGCAGCCTTAGCGGGGGGGCGTCCTACGAGCAGTACTTC
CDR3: CASSLSGGASYEQYF

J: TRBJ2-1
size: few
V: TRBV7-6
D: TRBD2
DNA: TGTGCCACTAGCGGGGGGCCTTACAATGAGCAGTTCTTC
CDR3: CATSGGPYNEQFF

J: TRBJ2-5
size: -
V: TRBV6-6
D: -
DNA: TGTGCCAGCAGTTATGGGGGGCAAGAGACCCAGTACTTC
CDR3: CASSYGGQETQYF

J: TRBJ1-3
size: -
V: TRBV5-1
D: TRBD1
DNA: TGCGCCAGCAGCTACCTGACAGGGGCTGGAAACACCATATATTTT
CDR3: CASSYLTGAGNTIYF

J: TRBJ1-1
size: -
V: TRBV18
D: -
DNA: TGTGCCAGCTCACCCCAGGTAAACACTGAAGCTTTCTTT
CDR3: CASSPQVNTEAFF

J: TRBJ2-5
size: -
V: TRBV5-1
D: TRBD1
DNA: TGCGCCAGCGGAGGAACAGGGGGCGTCTGGGAGACCCAGTACTTC
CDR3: CASGGTGGVWETQYF

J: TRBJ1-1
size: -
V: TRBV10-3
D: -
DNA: TGTGCCATCAGTGACAGGGCAAGCACTGAAGCTTTCTTT
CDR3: CAISDRASTEAFF